This T cell receptor (beta chain) was obtained from a study of blood T cell repertoires in COVID-19. Study background: Donors in the United States, Italy and Spain gave samples during acute or convalescent COVID-19. T cells, B-cell-depleted T cells, or PBMCs provided the cDNA or gDNA that served as material.

This CDR3 contains 15 residues. CDR1 and CDR2 from the germline V gene are MNHEY and SVGEGT. V lost 2 bases and J 4 bases, leaving 9 bases between the germline ends. Seattle participants joined during active infection and were tracked over time. In the authors' workflow: Reference gene primers were amplified, and this amplification served to estimate nucleated cell counts. The repertoire was sequenced with immunoSEQ multiplex PCR; TCRdb's copy has only in-frame clones and lacks some. V and J calls plus clone size are reproduced from that table; the DNA served to infer D and trimming. The sample has about 170,000 clones; around 90% are singletons.

The genes are TRBV6-2 or TRBV6-3 and TRBJ2-6, with D tentatively TRBD2 (6 bases). Sequencing was done on a sample of peripheral blood. The receptor was isolated from a man aged 55 to 70 with COVID-19, enrolled during active disease. CDR3 residues: CASSYGGPGANVLTF. CDR3 nucleotide sequence: TGTGCCAGCAGTTACGGAGGGCCCGGGGCCAACGTCCTGACTTTC.